The 4 T cell receptor beta chains in this list originate from one sample, sequenced in a study of T cells in Graves' hyperthyroidism and ophthalmopathy. Amplification of TCR beta CDR3 regions used RNA as the template. A first-round RT-PCR of the TCR CDR3 used the HTBI primer set. TCRdb used MiXCR to reprocess the multiplex PCR reads, holding one entry per CDR3 protein. Among approximately 270,000 distinct CDR3 sequences listed, less than 15% were seen once. The sequenced sample consisted of blood. The receptors here all came from a woman aged 40 to 50 with Graves' hyperthyroidism that later progressed to Graves' ophthalmopathy.

This chain connects TRBV4-1 to TRBJ2-4; TRBD2 agrees at 11 bases. The junction had 9 bases not matched to a gene; V was cut back by 4 bases and J by 1 base. The CDR3 loop spans 18 amino acids. Germline-derived CDR1 and CDR2 are MGHRA and YSYEKL. The CDR3 sequence is CASSPGLAGGGAKNIQYF. CDR3 nucleotide sequence: TGCGCCAGCAGCCCAGGACTAGCGGGCGGTGGGGCCAAAAACATTCAGTACTTC.

As for this clonotype: Germline is not matched at one junction end, which may reflect a read error. The chain carries TRBV18 and TRBJ2-3; TRBD2 matches at 11 bases. This CDR3 contains 17 residues. Germline V gene lookup returns CDR1 KGHSH and CDR2 LQKENI. The CDR3 nucleotides are TGTGCCGGCTCACCATTTCTAGCGGGAGGCTCCACAGATACGCAGTATTTT. Translating gives CAGSPFLAGGSTDTQYF.

This rearrangement joins TRBV2 to TRBJ2-7; D is unclear. V was cut by 8 bases and J by 7 bases, with 18 bases left in between. Germline loops: CDR1 SNHLY, CDR2 FYNNEI. This CDR3 region has 13 residues. This CDR3 is CASGPWPAREQYF. The DNA of the CDR3 is TGTGCCAGCGGCCCTTGGCCAGCCAGGGAGCAGTACTTC.

This clonotype came up many times. This rearrangement joins TRBV28 to TRBJ2-5; D possibly corresponds to TRBD1 (6 bases). The germline V gene encodes CDR1 MDHEN and CDR2 SYDVKM. The CDR3 sequence is 16 residues long. V was trimmed by 6 bases and J by 2 bases, leaving 19 bases between them. This chain's CDR3 is CASSRVAGVRQETQYF. The CDR3 DNA follows: TGTGCCAGCAGCCGAGTTGCAGGGGTTCGACAAGAGACCCAGTACTTC.